The rows below give T cell receptor beta chains drawn from one sample of a study of T cell repertoires in cytomegalovirus infection. TCRdb called the reads again in MiXCR, with one record for every CDR3 protein. The sample includes approximately 770,000 distinct CDR3 sequences, 25% to 35% of them seen just once. Their specific antigens are unknown. The material was cultured CD8+ T cells from PBMCs, obtained from culture after CMV antigen stimulation. Receptors originate from a human donor in good health (CMV status not recorded). Some clones in this sample may be carry-over from other donors' samples. Both conserved end residues are part of each CDR3. Each record gives: D gene, J gene, V gene, clone size, CDR3 DNA, CDR3 protein. The D gene is left open where the match is weak. The size of a clone is reported for some rows only, either as once, few or many, or as a class for expanded clones.

.	TRBJ2-3	TRBV6-6	.	TGTGCCACCTTTGGGAGTAGCACAGATACGCAGTATTTT	CATFGSSTDTQYF
.	TRBJ1-5	TRBV7-2	many	TGTGCCAGCAGCTTAGACCACAGGGTTAATCAGCCCCAGCATTTT	CASSLDHRVNQPQHF
TRBD1	TRBJ1-1	TRBV4-3	.	TGCGCCAGCAGTCTCACAGGGGATCGTGAAGCTTTCTTT	CASSLTGDREAFF
TRBD2	TRBJ2-3	TRBV29-1	.	TGCAGCGTTGAAGATTACGGGGGCTGGGTAGCGGGGGGCCGGGCCACAGATACGCAGTATTTT	CSVEDYGGWVAGGRATDTQYF
.	TRBJ1-2	TRBV19	.	TGTGCCAGTAGTATAATCCGGGACCGTGGAAACTATGGCTACACCTTC	CASSIIRDRGNYGYTF
TRBD2	TRBJ2-5	TRBV6-6	few	TGTGCCAGCAGTTACGGGGCTAGCGGGGGACCCAGAGAGACCCAGTACTTC	CASSYGASGGPRETQYF
.	TRBJ2-2	TRBV7-2	.	TGTGCCAGCAGCTCCTACACAGGGACCGGGGAGCTGTTTTTT	CASSSYTGTGELFF
.	TRBJ1-6	TRBV7-6	.	TGTGCCAGCAGCTTTAGCGGGGCGGCTTCACCCCTCCACTTT	CASSFSGAASPLHF
.	TRBJ1-1	TRBV7-3	many	TGTGCCAGTAGTCCCGGAGGGTTGACTGAAGCTTTCTTT	CASSPGGLTEAFF
.	TRBJ1-3	TRBV7-8	few	TGTGCCAGCAGCTCATACACCGCGGGCTCTGGAAACACCATATATTTT	CASSSYTAGSGNTIYF
TRBD1	TRBJ2-7	TRBV6-9	.	TGTGCCGGTAGAGGGCAGGGGGCCTACGAGCAGTACTTC	CAGRGQGAYEQYF
.	TRBJ2-2	TRBV24-1	.	TGTGCCACCAGTGATTTGCGGGCCGGGGAGCTGTTTTTT	CATSDLRAGELFF
.	TRBJ2-3	TRBV6-2/TRBV6-3	.	TGTGCCAGCAGTTACTCGGGGCAAAACGGATACACAGATACGCAGTATTTT	CASSYSGQNGYTDTQYF